Below, 8 T cell receptor beta chains from the same sample are listed, as sequenced in a study of T-cell memory formation after mild COVID-19. Using its own MiXCR run on the 5' RACE reads, TCRdb lists one record per CDR3 protein. The sample records 100,000 to 130,000 distinct CDR3 sequences, 13% to 15% being singletons. The sequenced sample consisted of PBMCs or a T cell subset sorted from them (not recorded which). The receptors shown here come from a man between 18 and 35 years old who had mild COVID-19 (a few samples of this study predate the infection). Cell type and time point are not known.

The chain links TRBV6-2 or TRBV6-3 to TRBJ1-1; D gene unclear. Trimming removed 2 bases from V and 6 bases from J, with 7 bases in between. The CDR3 runs to 12 residues. CDR1 and CDR2 from the germline V gene are MNHEY and SVGEGT. CDR3 DNA: TGTGCCAGCAGTTACGGGAGGGCTGAAGCTTTCTTT. It encodes CASSYGRAEAFF.

This clonotype was recorded a few times. The V gene is TRBV12-5, the J gene TRBJ2-7; TRBD2 is a possible D gene (7 bases). V was clipped by 1 base and J by 2 bases, with 12 bases between them. The CDR3 extends over 15 amino acids. The germline V gene has CDR1 LGHNT and CDR2 FRNRAP. Here the CDR3 reads CASGLAREGAYEQYF. The CDR3, as DNA: TGTGCTAGTGGTTTGGCCAGGGAGGGGGCCTACGAGCAGTACTTC.

This chain's CDR3 is CASSRLRGGYNEQFF. CDR3 sequence (DNA): TGTGCCAGCAGTAGACTGCGGGGGGGGTACAATGAGCAGTTCTTC. V and J are TRBV7-9 and TRBJ2-1, with 9 bases fitting TRBD2. The CDR3 totals 15 residues. Per germline, CDR1 SEHNR and CDR2 FQNEAQ (reference sequence). After removal of 6 bases from V and 4 bases from J, the junction contained 7 bases not matched to a gene. The full variable domain, its missing parts supplied by reference TRBV7-9 and TRBJ2-1, is DTGVSQNPRHKITKRGQNVTFRCDPISEHNRLYWYRQTLGQGPEFLTYFQNEAQLEKSRLLSDRFSAERPKGSFSTLEIQRTEQGDSAMYLCASSRLRGGYNEQFFGPGTRLTVL.

This sequence joins TRBV5-5 and TRBJ2-3; tentatively, D is TRBD1 (5 bases). Trimming pared 0 bases from V and 5 bases from J, leaving 10 bases between. Germline-derived CDR1 and CDR2 are SGHKS and YYEKEE (reference sequence). This CDR3 is built from 14 residues. The CDR3 coding sequence is TGTGCCAGCAGCTTGGTGAAGGGGCTAGATACGCAGTATTTT. Amino acid sequence: CASSLVKGLDTQYF.

The chain couples TRBV19 to TRBJ1-5; 7 bases map to TRBD1. Per germline, CDR1 LNHDA and CDR2 SQIVND (reference sequence). The CDR3 consists of 15 residues. V lost 5 bases to trimming and J lost 4 bases; unmatched junction nucleotides: 8. The DNA for the CDR3 is TGTGCCAGTAGTCCTGGGACAGAGGGGAATCAGCCCCAGCATTTT. Translation: CASSPGTEGNQPQHF.

This clonotype was found a few times. This sequence joins TRBV4-1 and TRBJ2-3; D remains ambiguous. This CDR3 is built from 18 residues. Per the germline V gene, CDR1 is MGHRA and CDR2 is YSYEKL. The ends were cut back, 0 bases at V and 2 bases at J, with 18 bases in the middle. CDR3 sequence reads: CASSQDLVGARFTDTQYF. The CDR3 DNA reads as TGCGCCAGCAGCCAAGATTTAGTGGGTGCCAGGTTCACAGATACGCAGTATTTT.

This clonotype has a handful of counts. V gene TRBV9 combines with J gene TRBJ1-2; 10 nucleotides align to TRBD1. CDR1 is SGDLS and CDR2 is YYNGEE in the germline V gene. Germline trimming cut 4 bases from V and 2 bases from J; bases unmatched to any gene: 8. The CDR3 length is 16 residues. CDR3 in DNA: TGTGCCAGCAGCACACCGACAGGGGGCGCGAACTATGGCTACACCTTC. This encodes CASSTPTGGANYGYTF.

The CDR3 nucleotides read TGTGCCAGCAGCCAAATCCGGGACCCTTATAATTCACCCCTCCACTTT. This codes for CASSQIRDPYNSPLHF. V usage is TRBV7-3 and J usage is TRBJ1-6, with D perhaps TRBD1 (5 bases). The CDR3 extends over 16 amino acids. The V gene's germline CDR1 is SGHTA and CDR2 FQGTGA. V lost 5 bases and J lost 4, with 15 bases in between.